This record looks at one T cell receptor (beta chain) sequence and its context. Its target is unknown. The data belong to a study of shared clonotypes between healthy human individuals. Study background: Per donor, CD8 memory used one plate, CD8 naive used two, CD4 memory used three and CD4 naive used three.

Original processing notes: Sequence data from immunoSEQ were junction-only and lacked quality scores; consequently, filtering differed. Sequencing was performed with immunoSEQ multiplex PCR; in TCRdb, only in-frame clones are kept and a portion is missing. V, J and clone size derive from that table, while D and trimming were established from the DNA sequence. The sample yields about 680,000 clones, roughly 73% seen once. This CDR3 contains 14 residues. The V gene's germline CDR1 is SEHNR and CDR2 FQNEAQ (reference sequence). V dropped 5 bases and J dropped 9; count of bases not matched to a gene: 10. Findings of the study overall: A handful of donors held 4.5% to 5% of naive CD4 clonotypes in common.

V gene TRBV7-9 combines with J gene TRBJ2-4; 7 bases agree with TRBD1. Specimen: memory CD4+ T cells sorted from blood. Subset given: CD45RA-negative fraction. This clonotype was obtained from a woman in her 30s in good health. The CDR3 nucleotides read TGTGCCAGCAGCCAAGACAGGGCTTCGGGCATTCAGTACTTC. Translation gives CASSQDRASGIQYF.